This T cell receptor (beta chain) was captured in a study of spatial heterogeneity in lung cancer. Overall study context: An average of more than ten raw reads was observed per unique TCR and UMI combination. General study results and limits: It was estimated that coverage of tumor T cells reached roughly 7% for alpha chains and over 12% for beta chains. Tracking of tumor mutation counts was seen in expanded intratumoral alpha and beta TCR counts.

This clonotype has at least ten counts. No antigen is known for it. TCRdb recomputed calls from the 5' RACE reads with MiXCR, one row per CDR3 protein. This sample has 15,000 to 20,000 distinct CDR3 sequences, with approximately 6.2% found just once. Time point denoted: sample taken at primary tumor resection. About 73 TRACERx patients with early, untreated non-small cell lung cancer donated samples. From tumor, nontumor lung or frozen PBMC, whole RNA was taken unsorted for sequencing. The ends lost 6 bases at V and 5 bases at J; junction bases unmatched: 7. The CDR3 is made up of 15 amino acids. Sequencing was performed on lung tumor tissue, taken at surgery. The chain joins TRBV12-3 or TRBV12-4 to TRBJ2-3; 11 nucleotides align to TRBD2. The TCR was taken from a male donor with early-stage non-small cell lung cancer. CDR3 sequence (DNA): TGTGCCAGCAGCACCGGGACTAGCGGAGGAGATACGCAGTATTTT. Translation gives CASSTGTSGGDTQYF.